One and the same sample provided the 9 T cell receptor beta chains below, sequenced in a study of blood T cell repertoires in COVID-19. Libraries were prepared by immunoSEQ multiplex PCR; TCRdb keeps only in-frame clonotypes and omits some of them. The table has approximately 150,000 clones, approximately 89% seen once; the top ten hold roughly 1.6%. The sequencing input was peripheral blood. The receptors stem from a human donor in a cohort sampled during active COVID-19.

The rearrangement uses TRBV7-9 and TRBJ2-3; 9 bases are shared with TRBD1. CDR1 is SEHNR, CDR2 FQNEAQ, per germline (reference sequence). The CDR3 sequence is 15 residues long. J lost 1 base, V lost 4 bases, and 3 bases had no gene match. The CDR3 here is CASSYRTGGTDTQYF. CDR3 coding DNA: TGTGCCAGCAGCTACAGGACAGGGGGCACAGATACGCAGTATTTT.

CDR3 amino acids: CAITRQGMNTEAFF. CDR3 coding DNA: TGTGCCATCACTAGACAGGGGATGAACACTGAAGCTTTCTTT. The rearrangement links TRBV10-3 to TRBJ1-1, with 8 bases fitting TRBD1. The CDR3 is 14 amino acids. V dropped 7 bases and J dropped 0; count of bases not matched to a gene: 4. The germline CDR1 and CDR2 sequences are ENHRY and SYGVKD.

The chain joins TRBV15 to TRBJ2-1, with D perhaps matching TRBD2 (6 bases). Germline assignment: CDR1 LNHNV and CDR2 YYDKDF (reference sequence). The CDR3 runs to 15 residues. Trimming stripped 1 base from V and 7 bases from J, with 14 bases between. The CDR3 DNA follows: TGTGCCACCAGCAGAGTTGCACTAGCTGGAAATGAGCAGTTCTTC. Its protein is CATSRVALAGNEQFF. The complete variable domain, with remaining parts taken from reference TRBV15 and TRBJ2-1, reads DAMVIQNPRYQVTQFGKPVTLSCSQTLNHNVMYWYQQKSSQAPKLLFHYYDKDFNNEADTPDNFQSRRPNTSFCFLDIRSPGLGDTAMYLCATSRVALAGNEQFFGPGTRLTVL.

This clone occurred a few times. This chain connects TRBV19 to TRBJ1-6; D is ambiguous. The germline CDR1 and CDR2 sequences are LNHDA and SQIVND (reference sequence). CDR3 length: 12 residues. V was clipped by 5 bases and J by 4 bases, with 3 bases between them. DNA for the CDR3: TGTGCCAGTAGTCATTATAATTCACCCCTCCACTTT. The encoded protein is CASSHYNSPLHF.

The CDR3 reads CASSFDKSYEQYF. The CDR3, as DNA: TGTGCCAGCAGCTTTGACAAGTCCTACGAGCAGTACTTC. The rearrangement links TRBV11-3 to TRBJ2-7; D is ambiguous. In germline, CDR1 is SGHNT, CDR2 YENEEA. The CDR3 sequence is 13 residues long. Trimming took off 3 bases at V and 1 base at J, with 7 bases between the two ends. The full variable domain, completed using reference TRBV11-3 and TRBJ2-7, is EAGVVQSPRYKIIEKKQPVAFWCNPISGHNTLYWYLQNLGQGPELLIRYENEEAVDDSQLPKDRFSAERLKGVDSTLKIQPAELGDSAVYLCASSFDKSYEQYFGPGTRLTVT.

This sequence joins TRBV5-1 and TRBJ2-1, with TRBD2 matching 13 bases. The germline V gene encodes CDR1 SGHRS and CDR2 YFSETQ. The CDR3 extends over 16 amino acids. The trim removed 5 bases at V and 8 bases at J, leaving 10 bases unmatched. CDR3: CASRSEGLAGVYEQFF. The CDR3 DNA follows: TGCGCCAGCAGATCGGAAGGACTAGCGGGGGTCTATGAGCAGTTCTTC.

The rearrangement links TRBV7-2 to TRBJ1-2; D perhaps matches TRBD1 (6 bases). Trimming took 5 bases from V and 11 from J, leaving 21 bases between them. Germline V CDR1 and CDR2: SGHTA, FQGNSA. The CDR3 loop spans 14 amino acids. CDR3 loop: CASSHDRSRPSYTF. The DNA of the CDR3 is TGTGCCAGCAGCCATGACAGGTCCCGTCCCTCGTACACCTTC. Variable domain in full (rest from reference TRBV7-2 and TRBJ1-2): GAGVSQSPSNKVTEKGKDVELRCDPISGHTALYWYRQSLGQGLEFLIYFQGNSAPDKSGLPSDRFSAERTGGSVSTLTIQRTQQEDSAVYLCASSHDRSRPSYTFGSGTRLTVV.

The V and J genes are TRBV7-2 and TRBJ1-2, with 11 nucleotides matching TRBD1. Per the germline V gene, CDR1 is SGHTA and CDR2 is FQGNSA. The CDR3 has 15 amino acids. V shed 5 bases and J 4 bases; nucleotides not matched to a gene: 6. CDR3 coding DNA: TGTGCCAGCAGCCGGACAGGGGGCGCCGGCTATGGCTACACCTTC. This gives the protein CASSRTGGAGYGYTF.

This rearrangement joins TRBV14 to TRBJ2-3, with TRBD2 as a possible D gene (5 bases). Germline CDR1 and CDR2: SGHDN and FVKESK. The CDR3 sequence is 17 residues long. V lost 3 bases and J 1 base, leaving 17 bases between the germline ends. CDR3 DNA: TGTGCCAGCAGCCACGGGAAATTGTGGTCTGGCACAGATACGCAGTATTTT. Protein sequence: CASSHGKLWSGTDTQYF. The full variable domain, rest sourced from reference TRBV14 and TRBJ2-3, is EAGVTQFPSHSVIEKGQTVTLRCDPISGHDNLYWYRRVMGKEIKFLLHFVKESKQDESGMPNNRFLAERTGGTYSTLKVQPAELEDSGVYFCASSHGKLWSGTDTQYFGPGTRLTVL.